Shown below are 16 T cell receptor beta chains from a single sample sequenced in a study of blood T cell repertoires in COVID-19. Produced via immunoSEQ multiplex PCR; TCRdb's table is partial and in-frame only. The repertoire holds fewer than 200,000 clones, with around 80% as singletons. The sequencing sample was made of PBMCs or T cells enriched from blood (not recorded which). The receptors were sampled from a man aged 45-65 years who had recovered from COVID-19.

The V gene is TRBV18, the J gene TRBJ2-7, with 9 bases matching TRBD1. V lost 5 bases, J lost 5 bases, and 16 bases stayed unmatched. Germline assignment: CDR1 KGHSH and CDR2 LQKENI. The CDR3 spans 17 residues. CDR3 DNA sequence: TGTGCCAGCTCATCAATCCCTCTACAGGGGGCGCGTCACGAGCAGTACTTC. Its translation is CASSSIPLQGARHEQYF.

This clone was detected only once. The V and J genes are TRBV7-9 and TRBJ2-7; a weak D match, TRBD2 (5 bases). V lost 6 bases and J lost 9, with 15 bases in between. The CDR3 is 12 residues long. CDR1 SEHNR and CDR2 FQNEAQ come from the germline V gene (reference sequence). CDR3 in amino acids: CASRTKAGSQYF. Written as DNA, the CDR3 is TGTGCCAGCAGAACTAAGGCGGGCTCGCAGTACTTC. Supplemented by reference TRBV7-9 and TRBJ2-7, the full variable domain reads DTGVSQNPRHKITKRGQNVTFRCDPISEHNRLYWYRQTLGQGPEFLTYFQNEAQLEKSRLLSDRFSAERPKGSFSTLEIQRTEQGDSAMYLCASRTKAGSQYFGPGTRLTVT.

This clone was seen more than once but under ten times. Germline is not matched at one junction end, which may reflect a read error. This chain connects TRBV19 to TRBJ1-5; D unclear. Germline V lookup: CDR1 LNHDA, CDR2 SQIVND (reference sequence). The CDR3 sequence is 12 residues long. In DNA form, the CDR3 reads TGTGCCTGTAGAGGGAGAAATCAGCCCCAGCATTTT. This gives the protein CACRGRNQPQHF.

The rearrangement joins TRBV7-8 to TRBJ1-6; 7 nucleotides match TRBD1. The germline CDR1 and CDR2 sequences are SGHVS and FQNEAQ. The CDR3 totals 14 residues. The trim removed 9 bases at V and 7 bases at J, leaving 9 bases unmatched. CDR3 DNA: TGTGCCAGTGGCTCCCGGGACAGAAATTCACCCCTCCACTTT. It codes for CASGSRDRNSPLHF.

The rearrangement uses TRBV10-2 and TRBJ1-2, with TRBD1 identical over 7 bases. Trimming at V came to 2 bases and at J to 9 bases, leaving 12 bases not matched to a gene. Germline values: CDR1 WSHSY, CDR2 SAAADI. The CDR3 has 15 residues. This CDR3 reads CASSEKLGGGGSYTF. CDR3 in DNA: TGCGCCAGCAGTGAGAAATTAGGAGGGGGCGGTAGCTACACCTTC.

CDR3 nucleotide sequence: TGTGCCAGCAGTTTAGGGAGCAATGAGCAGTTCTTC. Translation gives CASSLGSNEQFF. V gene TRBV28 combines with J gene TRBJ2-1; D possibly corresponds to TRBD2 (5 bases). Germline V gene sequence: CDR1 MDHEN, CDR2 SYDVKM. The V end lost 2 bases, the J end lost 6 bases, and 5 bases lay between the germline ends. CDR3 length equals 12 residues.

The V gene is TRBV5-1, the J gene TRBJ1-3; 8 bases are a match to TRBD1. Germline loops: CDR1 SGHRS, CDR2 YFSETQ. This CDR3 contains 16 residues. Unmatched junction bases numbered 5, after V lost 0 bases and J lost 3 bases. The CDR3 loop is CASSLAGGNFGNTIYF. In nucleotides, the CDR3 is TGCGCCAGCAGCTTGGCAGGGGGCAACTTTGGAAACACCATATATTTT.

The rearrangement uses TRBV28 and TRBJ1-6; D is undetermined. V was pared by 5 bases and J by 7 bases, with 12 bases between. The CDR3 length is 14 residues. The V gene's germline CDR1 is MDHEN and CDR2 SYDVKM. CDR3 DNA: TGTGCCAGCAGTCTATCGACGGGGAATTCACCCCTCCACTTT. It translates to CASSLSTGNSPLHF.

The J gene is TRBJ1-3, the V gene TRBV19, with D unclear. The V gene lost 1 base and the J gene lost 2 bases, with 15 bases spanning the gap. Germline-derived CDR1 and CDR2 are LNHDA and SQIVND (reference sequence). This CDR3 has 17 amino acids. This CDR3 is CASSIGSRVLAGNTIYF. The DNA for the CDR3 is TGTGCCAGTAGTATAGGTTCCCGGGTTCTGGCTGGAAACACCATATATTTT.

This clone was detected only once. This chain joins TRBV9 and TRBJ2-1, with 10 bases lining up with TRBD1. With 4 bases clipped from V and 3 bases from J, the junction kept 4 bases outside the gene matches. The CDR3 has 15 residues. The germline V gene encodes CDR1 SGDLS and CDR2 YYNGEE. The CDR3 bases are TGTGCCAGCAGCTTCCGGGACAGGGGCTACAATGAGCAGTTCTTC. Protein: CASSFRDRGYNEQFF.

The chain couples TRBV21-1 to TRBJ1-2; TRBD1, as called in the table, went unchecked against the DNA. TRBV21-1 is recorded as a pseudogene. The CDR3 runs to 12 residues. The CDR3 DNA follows: TGTGCCAGCACCAAGACAGGGGCAGGCTACACCTTC. It translates to CASTKTGAGYTF.

The chain links TRBV6-5 to TRBJ2-3, with 7 bases aligning to TRBD1. The germline gives CDR1 MNHEY, CDR2 SVGAGI. The ends lost 7 bases at V and 1 base at J; junction bases unmatched: 5. The CDR3 loop spans 14 amino acids. The CDR3 DNA reads as TGTGCCAGCACTCAGACAGGGCGCACAGATACGCAGTATTTT. It is translated as CASTQTGRTDTQYF.

The sample holds one count of this clone. The chain combines TRBV19 with TRBJ1-2; 10 bases are shared with TRBD1. The CDR3 sequence is 15 residues long. In germline, CDR1 is LNHDA, CDR2 SQIVND (reference sequence). After removal of 6 bases from V and 4 bases from J, the junction contained 8 bases not matched to a gene. The CDR3 DNA reads TGTGCCAGTAGGTCCGGGACAGGGGTTTCCTATGGCTACACCTTC. It encodes CASRSGTGVSYGYTF. Full variable domain (remainder filled in from reference TRBV19 and TRBJ1-2): DGGITQSPKYLFRKEGQNVTLSCEQNLNHDAMYWYRQDPGQGLRLIYYSQIVNDFQKGDIAEGYSVSREKKESFPLTVTSAQKNPTAFYLCASRSGTGVSYGYTFGSGTRLTVV.

This chain joins TRBV6-1 and TRBJ1-5; TRBD1 agrees at 7 bases. The CDR3 runs to 14 residues. The junction had 2 bases not matched to a gene; V was cut back by 3 bases and J by 3 bases. The germline V gene has CDR1 MNHNS and CDR2 SASEGT. Here the CDR3 reads CASSETGTNQPQHF. In DNA form, the CDR3 reads TGTGCCAGCAGTGAGACAGGGACCAATCAGCCCCAGCATTTT.

This chain links TRBV5-1 with TRBJ1-6, with D perhaps matching TRBD1 (6 bases). This CDR3 spans 14 amino acids. V was shortened by 6 bases and J by 5 bases, with 12 bases between the two germline ends. Germline lookup yields CDR1 SGHRS and CDR2 YFSETQ. In DNA form, the CDR3 reads TGCGCCAGCACCGGGGGGGCTAATAATTCACCCCTCCACTTT. Protein product: CASTGGANNSPLHF.

The chain is built from TRBV5-6 and TRBJ2-2, with 7 nucleotides matching TRBD1. The junction had 5 bases not matched to a gene; V was cut back by 4 bases and J by 2 bases. CDR1 SGHDT and CDR2 YYEEEE come from the germline V gene. CDR3 size: 15 residues. CDR3 bases: TGTGCCAGCAGCCTGAGGGACAGAAACACCGGGGAGCTGTTTTTT. This translates into CASSLRDRNTGELFF.